Reported below is one TCR beta chain. Antigen unknown. The CDR3 length is 15 residues. From germline, CDR1 is GTSNPN and CDR2 SVGIG (reference sequence). The V gene end was trimmed by 2 bases and the J gene end by 3 bases; junction bases not matched to a gene: 5. TCRdb's table, derived via immunoSEQ multiplex PCR, lists solely in-frame clones and lacks some. The table records about 2.3 million clones, roughly 93% of them present only once. The sample belongs to a study of shared clonotypes between healthy human individuals. Points from the study as a whole: Clonotype sharing levels among donors were expected to vary with sequencing depth.

The clonotype originates from a man aged 18 to 29 in good health. Some clones in this sample may be carry-over from other donors' samples. V usage is TRBV30 and J usage is TRBJ2-7; 12 nucleotides match TRBD2. Sequencing was carried out using naive CD4+ T cells from PBMCs. Subset of the sample: CD45RA+ positively selected. CDR3 nucleotides: TGTGCCTGGAGTTATGGACTAGCGGGAAACTACGAGCAGTACTTC. It yields the protein CAWSYGLAGNYEQYF.